This record concerns one T cell receptor (beta chain) sequence. This sample is drawn from a study of blood T cell repertoires in COVID-19. Study as a whole: PBMCs, B-cell-depleted T cells, or T cells provided the cDNA or gDNA that made up the material.

The ends lost 11 bases at V and 6 bases at J; junction bases unmatched: 8. Germline values: CDR1 SNHLY, CDR2 FYNNEI. The CDR3 loop spans 15 amino acids. Here immunoSEQ multiplex PCR was the method, and the copy in TCRdb shows in-frame clones only, minus some. The data hold around 250,000 clones, with roughly nine tenths observed a single time. The genes are TRBV2 and TRBJ2-3, with 16 bases that match TRBD2. The material sequenced was peripheral blood. The sequence came from a man in his 60s with acute or convalescent COVID-19. CDR3 nucleotides: TGTGCCGGAGGGACTAGCGGGAGGGCCCCCGATACGCAGTATTTT. This codes for CAGGTSGRAPDTQYF.